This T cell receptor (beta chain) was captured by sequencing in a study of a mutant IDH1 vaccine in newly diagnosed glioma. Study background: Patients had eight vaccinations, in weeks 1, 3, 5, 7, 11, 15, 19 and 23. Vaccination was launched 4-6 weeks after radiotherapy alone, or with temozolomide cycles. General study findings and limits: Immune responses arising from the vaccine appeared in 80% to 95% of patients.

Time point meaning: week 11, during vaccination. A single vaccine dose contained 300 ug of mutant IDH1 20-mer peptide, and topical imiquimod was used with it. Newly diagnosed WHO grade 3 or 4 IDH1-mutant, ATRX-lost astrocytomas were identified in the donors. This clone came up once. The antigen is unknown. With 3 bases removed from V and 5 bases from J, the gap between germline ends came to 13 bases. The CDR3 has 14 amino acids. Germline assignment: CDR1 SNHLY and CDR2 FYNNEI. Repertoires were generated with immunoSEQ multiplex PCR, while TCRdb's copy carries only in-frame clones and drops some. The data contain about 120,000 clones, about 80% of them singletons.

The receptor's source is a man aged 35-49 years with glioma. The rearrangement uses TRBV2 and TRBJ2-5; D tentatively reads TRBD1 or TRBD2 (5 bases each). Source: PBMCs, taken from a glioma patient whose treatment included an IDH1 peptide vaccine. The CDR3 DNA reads TGTGCCAGCAGTGAGGTGAGGGGCCGGGAGACCCAGTACTTC. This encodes CASSEVRGRETQYF.